The clone carrying this TCR beta chain turned up a few times. A second PCR of about 6 to 11 cycles used a sample-barcoded 5' primer and a J-beta primer mix. TCRdb ran MiXCR on the 5' RACE reads and lists one entry per CDR3 protein. The sample holds about 1.6 million distinct CDR3 sequences; about 35% are singletons and the top ten take about 11%. The sample comes from a study of blood T cells in healthy people across ages. The CDR3 is 16 amino acids. V was clipped by 0 bases and J by 8 bases; unmatched bases: 10. The V gene's germline CDR1 is SGHRS and CDR2 YFSETQ. The sequence was collected from a woman under 40 in good health. The rearrangement uses TRBV5-1 and TRBJ2-1; 8 nucleotides line up with TRBD1. Sequenced material: blood. The CDR3 region has the DNA TGCGCCAGCAGCTTGGGACCCGACAGGGGTTACGATGAGCAGTTCTTC. It is translated as CASSLGPDRGYDEQFF.